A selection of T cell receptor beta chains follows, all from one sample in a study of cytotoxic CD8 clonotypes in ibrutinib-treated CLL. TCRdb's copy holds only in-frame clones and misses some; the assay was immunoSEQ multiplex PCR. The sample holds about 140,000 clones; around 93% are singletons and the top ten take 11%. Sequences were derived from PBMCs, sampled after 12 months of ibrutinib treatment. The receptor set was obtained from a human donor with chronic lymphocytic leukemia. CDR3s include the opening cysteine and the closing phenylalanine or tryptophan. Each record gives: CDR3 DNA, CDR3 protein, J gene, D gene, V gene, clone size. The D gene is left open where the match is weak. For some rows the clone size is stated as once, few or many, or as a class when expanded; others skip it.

cdr3_nt: TGCGCCAGCAGTGACCGACAGGGGACAGATACGCAGTATTTT
cdr3_aa: CASSDRQGTDTQYF
j_call: TRBJ2-3
d_call: TRBD1
v_call: TRBV10-1
clone_size: NA

cdr3_nt: TGTGCCAGCAGTTTCGGGGGAGCTGGGGAGCAGTACTTC
cdr3_aa: CASSFGGAGEQYF
j_call: TRBJ2-7
d_call: NA
v_call: TRBV27
clone_size: NA

cdr3_nt: TGTGCCAGCTCACCAGGGGTTCGCTATGGCTACACCTTC
cdr3_aa: CASSPGVRYGYTF
j_call: TRBJ1-2
d_call: NA
v_call: TRBV18
clone_size: NA

cdr3_nt: TGTGCCAGCAGCGGACTTCCCCATGAGCAGTTCTTC
cdr3_aa: CASSGLPHEQFF
j_call: TRBJ2-1
d_call: NA
v_call: TRBV9
clone_size: NA

cdr3_nt: TGTGCCAGCGAGGGGGTCGGGGGTACGCAGTATTTT
cdr3_aa: CASEGVGGTQYF
j_call: TRBJ2-3
d_call: NA
v_call: TRBV6-6
clone_size: NA

cdr3_nt: TGTGCCATCATAGCGGGAGGGCCCAGAAACATTCAGTACTTC
cdr3_aa: CAIIAGGPRNIQYF
j_call: TRBJ2-4
d_call: TRBD2
v_call: TRBV10-3
clone_size: NA

cdr3_nt: TGTGCCAGCAGCCCATCCGGGACTTTGGATCAGCCCCAGCATTTT
cdr3_aa: CASSPSGTLDQPQHF
j_call: TRBJ1-5
d_call: NA
v_call: TRBV9
clone_size: NA

cdr3_nt: TGTGCCAGCAGTGAATATGAAGGCAGGGTGAACTATGGCTACACCTTC
cdr3_aa: CASSEYEGRVNYGYTF
j_call: TRBJ1-2
d_call: NA
v_call: TRBV25-1
clone_size: NA

cdr3_nt: TGTGCCAGCAACCTTGGGACTAGCGGGAGAAATGAGCAGTTCTTC
cdr3_aa: CASNLGTSGRNEQFF
j_call: TRBJ2-1
d_call: TRBD2
v_call: TRBV5-8
clone_size: NA

cdr3_nt: TGCGCCAGCAGCTCACAGGGGGCGATGAGTGGCTACACCTTC
cdr3_aa: CASSSQGAMSGYTF
j_call: TRBJ1-2
d_call: TRBD1
v_call: TRBV5-1
clone_size: NA

cdr3_nt: TGCGCCAGCAGCTCCCCCCAAGGAGCGGGTGAGCAGTTCTTC
cdr3_aa: CASSSPQGAGEQFF
j_call: TRBJ2-1
d_call: NA
v_call: TRBV5-1
clone_size: NA

cdr3_nt: TGTGCCAGCAGTTTGAGCCAACTCAACTATGGCTACACCTTC
cdr3_aa: CASSLSQLNYGYTF
j_call: TRBJ1-2
d_call: NA
v_call: TRBV28
clone_size: NA

cdr3_nt: TGTGCCAGCAGTACTATTTGGGACAGGCAGGAGACCCAGTACTTC
cdr3_aa: CASSTIWDRQETQYF
j_call: TRBJ2-5
d_call: TRBD1
v_call: TRBV6-6
clone_size: NA

cdr3_nt: TGTGCCAGCAGCCTTACTAGCGGGAGCCCCCACGAGCAGTACTTC
cdr3_aa: CASSLTSGSPHEQYF
j_call: TRBJ2-7
d_call: TRBD2
v_call: TRBV27
clone_size: NA

cdr3_nt: TGTGCCAGCAGCTTGGGGGGCTCAAGCTCTGGAAACACCATATATTTT
cdr3_aa: CASSLGGSSSGNTIYF
j_call: TRBJ1-3
d_call: NA
v_call: TRBV5-4
clone_size: NA

cdr3_nt: TGTGCCAGCAGTTGGAAGAGGGGGAATGAAGCTTTCTTT
cdr3_aa: CASSWKRGNEAFF
j_call: TRBJ1-1
d_call: NA
v_call: TRBV27
clone_size: once

cdr3_nt: TGCAGCGTCCGACTAGCGGGAGGGAGGAGCTCCTACAATGAGCAGTTCTTC
cdr3_aa: CSVRLAGGRSSYNEQFF
j_call: TRBJ2-1
d_call: TRBD2
v_call: TRBV29-1
clone_size: NA

cdr3_nt: TGTGCCAGCAGCCAGGGGCGAGGACAGGGGACTGGAGAGCAGTACTTC
cdr3_aa: CASSQGRGQGTGEQYF
j_call: TRBJ2-7
d_call: TRBD1
v_call: TRBV14
clone_size: NA

cdr3_nt: TGTGCCAGCAGTTTAACCCCGGAGATGTATCCTCCCCAGCATTTT
cdr3_aa: CASSLTPEMYPPQHF
j_call: TRBJ1-5
d_call: NA
v_call: TRBV28
clone_size: NA

cdr3_nt: TGTGCCAGCAGTTACGAGGCGGGAGGGCCCTCCTCCTCGCAGTATTTT
cdr3_aa: CASSYEAGGPSSSQYF
j_call: TRBJ2-3
d_call: TRBD2
v_call: TRBV6-6
clone_size: NA

cdr3_nt: TGCGCCAGCAGCTGGACGGGAAGTAACACTGAAGCTTTCTTT
cdr3_aa: CASSWTGSNTEAFF
j_call: TRBJ1-1
d_call: NA
v_call: TRBV5-1
clone_size: NA

cdr3_nt: TGTGCCAGCAGCCCGACCGGGACTAATGAAAAACTGTTTTTT
cdr3_aa: CASSPTGTNEKLFF
j_call: TRBJ1-4
d_call: NA
v_call: TRBV7-2
clone_size: NA

cdr3_nt: TGTGCCAGCAGTTTTCGACAGGGAGCCGCAGAAAAACTGTTTTTT
cdr3_aa: CASSFRQGAAEKLFF
j_call: TRBJ1-4
d_call: TRBD1
v_call: TRBV28
clone_size: NA

cdr3_nt: TGTGCCAGCAGTAAGAACACTGAAGCTTTCTTT
cdr3_aa: CASSKNTEAFF
j_call: TRBJ1-1
d_call: NA
v_call: TRBV25-1
clone_size: NA

cdr3_nt: TGTGCCAGCAGCTTAGTTTTGAGTACGCTTGCCAAAAACATTCAGTACTTC
cdr3_aa: CASSLVLSTLAKNIQYF
j_call: TRBJ2-4
d_call: NA
v_call: TRBV7-2
clone_size: NA

cdr3_nt: TGCGCCAGCAGCTTCGTTGGGGGAAACACTGAAGCTTTCTTT
cdr3_aa: CASSFVGGNTEAFF
j_call: TRBJ1-1
d_call: NA
v_call: TRBV5-1
clone_size: NA

cdr3_nt: TGTGCCAGCACAAGTGGTGGGAGCGTAGAAGCTTTCTTT
cdr3_aa: CASTSGGSVEAFF
j_call: TRBJ1-1
d_call: NA
v_call: TRBV27
clone_size: NA

cdr3_nt: TGTGCCAGCAGTATTCTTACAGGGAGCGAGCAGTACTTC
cdr3_aa: CASSILTGSEQYF
j_call: TRBJ2-7
d_call: NA
v_call: TRBV11-3
clone_size: NA

cdr3_nt: TGTGCCAGCAGCCCCGACGGACCGCGCTATGGCTACACCTTC
cdr3_aa: CASSPDGPRYGYTF
j_call: TRBJ1-2
d_call: NA
v_call: TRBV9
clone_size: once

cdr3_nt: TGTGCCAGCAGCATGGAAGGGTCGGGGAACACAGATACGCAGTATTTT
cdr3_aa: CASSMEGSGNTDTQYF
j_call: TRBJ2-3
d_call: NA
v_call: TRBV7-9
clone_size: NA

cdr3_nt: TGTGCCTGGGAGACAGACAGTTCGAACACTGAAGCTTTCTTT
cdr3_aa: CAWETDSSNTEAFF
j_call: TRBJ1-1
d_call: NA
v_call: TRBV30
clone_size: NA

cdr3_nt: TGCGCCAGCAGCTTGCAGCAGGTTGGCTCTGGGGCCAACGTCCTGACTTTC
cdr3_aa: CASSLQQVGSGANVLTF
j_call: TRBJ2-6
d_call: NA
v_call: TRBV5-1
clone_size: NA

cdr3_nt: TGTGCCAGCAGTGAGTCGGGGGGCTTCTATGAAAAACTGTTTTTT
cdr3_aa: CASSESGGFYEKLFF
j_call: TRBJ1-4
d_call: NA
v_call: TRBV25-1
clone_size: few

cdr3_nt: TGTGCCAGCAGTCCCAAGACAGGGGCGAACACTGAAGCTTTCTTT
cdr3_aa: CASSPKTGANTEAFF
j_call: TRBJ1-1
d_call: TRBD1
v_call: TRBV7-9
clone_size: NA

cdr3_nt: TGCGCCAGCAGCCAAGACTCAGGAGCCGAGCAGTACTTC
cdr3_aa: CASSQDSGAEQYF
j_call: TRBJ2-7
d_call: NA
v_call: TRBV4-3
clone_size: NA

cdr3_nt: TGTGCCAGCAGCTTAGTCGACACCGGGGAGCTGTTTTTT
cdr3_aa: CASSLVDTGELFF
j_call: TRBJ2-2
d_call: NA
v_call: TRBV7-6
clone_size: NA

cdr3_nt: TGTGCCAGCCGAACCGTGGGGGGTACGCAGTATTTT
cdr3_aa: CASRTVGGTQYF
j_call: TRBJ2-3
d_call: NA
v_call: TRBV28
clone_size: NA

cdr3_nt: TGTGCCAGCAGCAAAGGGACCACAGATACGCAGTATTTT
cdr3_aa: CASSKGTTDTQYF
j_call: TRBJ2-3
d_call: NA
v_call: TRBV7-3
clone_size: NA

cdr3_nt: TGCAGTGCTAGATGGATAGATGAGCAGTTCTTC
cdr3_aa: CSARWIDEQFF
j_call: TRBJ2-1
d_call: NA
v_call: TRBV20-1
clone_size: NA

cdr3_nt: TGTGCCAGCAGCGCGACTAGCGGGCGGAGTCAAGAGACCCAGTACTTC
cdr3_aa: CASSATSGRSQETQYF
j_call: TRBJ2-5
d_call: TRBD2
v_call: TRBV9
clone_size: NA

cdr3_nt: TGTGCCAGCAGTTACTCGAGTAGCTACGAGCAGTACTTC
cdr3_aa: CASSYSSSYEQYF
j_call: TRBJ2-7
d_call: NA
v_call: TRBV6-5
clone_size: NA

cdr3_nt: TGTGCCAGCAGTGAGACTGGACAGGGCGGGTTGTTGTATGGCTACACCTTC
cdr3_aa: CASSETGQGGLLYGYTF
j_call: TRBJ1-2
d_call: TRBD1
v_call: TRBV6-1
clone_size: NA

cdr3_nt: TGTGCCAGCAGCTTAGCCGGGACTCCTTCCTACAATGAGCAGTTCTTC
cdr3_aa: CASSLAGTPSYNEQFF
j_call: TRBJ2-1
d_call: NA
v_call: TRBV7-3
clone_size: NA

cdr3_nt: TGTGCCAGCACGGCAGGGACCTACGAGCAGTACTTC
cdr3_aa: CASTAGTYEQYF
j_call: TRBJ2-7
d_call: NA
v_call: TRBV28
clone_size: NA

cdr3_nt: TGTGCCAGTAGTGCCAGCAATGAGCAGTTCTTC
cdr3_aa: CASSASNEQFF
j_call: TRBJ2-1
d_call: NA
v_call: TRBV19
clone_size: NA

cdr3_nt: TGTGCCAGAAGTCCGACTTCGAACACTGAAGCTTTCTTT
cdr3_aa: CARSPTSNTEAFF
j_call: TRBJ1-1
d_call: NA
v_call: TRBV5-3
clone_size: NA

cdr3_nt: TGTGCCAGTACCGGCGCCTCGGGTAGGCAGCCCCAGCATTTT
cdr3_aa: CASTGASGRQPQHF
j_call: TRBJ1-5
d_call: NA
v_call: TRBV19
clone_size: NA

cdr3_nt: TGTGCCAGCAGCCATAGAGGTAGCGGGAGACACAATGAGCAGTTCTTC
cdr3_aa: CASSHRGSGRHNEQFF
j_call: TRBJ2-1
d_call: TRBD2
v_call: TRBV7-6
clone_size: NA

cdr3_nt: TGTGCCAGCAGCCAAGAGGGCTCGGGGGAGAGGGAAAAACTGTTTTTT
cdr3_aa: CASSQEGSGEREKLFF
j_call: TRBJ1-4
d_call: NA
v_call: TRBV4-2
clone_size: NA

cdr3_nt: TGCAGCGTTGGAAGGATAGGCCGCAATGAAAAACTGTTTTTT
cdr3_aa: CSVGRIGRNEKLFF
j_call: TRBJ1-4
d_call: NA
v_call: TRBV29-1
clone_size: NA

cdr3_nt: TGTGCCAGCAGAACGCGACAATTGGGTATGGAGCAGTACTTC
cdr3_aa: CASRTRQLGMEQYF
j_call: TRBJ2-7
d_call: NA
v_call: TRBV6-6
clone_size: NA

cdr3_nt: TGCGCCAGCAGCCCGTCCCGGCGCTACTCCTACAATGAGCAGTTCTTC
cdr3_aa: CASSPSRRYSYNEQFF
j_call: TRBJ2-1
d_call: NA
v_call: TRBV4-3
clone_size: NA

cdr3_nt: TGTGCCAGCAGTCAAACTGTAGCTCTTGACTATGGCTACACCTTC
cdr3_aa: CASSQTVALDYGYTF
j_call: TRBJ1-2
d_call: NA
v_call: TRBV5-4
clone_size: NA

cdr3_nt: TGTGCCATCAAAAAGGACGGGGACTCTGGAAACACCATATATTTT
cdr3_aa: CAIKKDGDSGNTIYF
j_call: TRBJ1-3
d_call: NA
v_call: TRBV10-3
clone_size: NA

cdr3_nt: TGTGCCAGCAGCTTCATGGGCACCGGGGAGCTGTTTTTT
cdr3_aa: CASSFMGTGELFF
j_call: TRBJ2-2
d_call: NA
v_call: TRBV7-8
clone_size: NA

cdr3_nt: TGTGCCAGCAGCGGAGCGGGAGGGACAACAGATACGCAGTATTTT
cdr3_aa: CASSGAGGTTDTQYF
j_call: TRBJ2-3
d_call: TRBD2
v_call: TRBV7-8
clone_size: NA

cdr3_nt: TGTGCCAGCAGCCCGTGGAGCGACACTGAAGCTTTCTTT
cdr3_aa: CASSPWSDTEAFF
j_call: TRBJ1-1
d_call: NA
v_call: TRBV5-5
clone_size: NA

cdr3_nt: TGTGCCAGTAGGCTGACAGGGGGCGCGAGAAATGAGCAGTTCTTC
cdr3_aa: CASRLTGGARNEQFF
j_call: TRBJ2-1
d_call: TRBD1
v_call: TRBV19
clone_size: NA

cdr3_nt: TGTGCCAGCAGTTTACAGTCTGAAAATCAGCCCCAGCATTTT
cdr3_aa: CASSLQSENQPQHF
j_call: TRBJ1-5
d_call: NA
v_call: TRBV6-6
clone_size: NA